This TCR beta chain was recovered during a study of blood T cell repertoires in COVID-19. Across the study: Samples of COVID-19 (acute and convalescent) were obtained from the United States, Italy and Spain. PBMCs, B-cell-depleted T cells, or T cells were the source of the cDNA or gDNA that made up the material.

Per the original data handling: Reference gene primers were amplified, and this amplification served to estimate nucleated cell counts. TCRdb's copy holds only in-frame clones and misses some; the assay was immunoSEQ multiplex PCR. Clonal size and the V and J genes are those of that table, whereas D and trimming came from the DNA. The sample contains approximately 170,000 clones, less than 85% of which appear only once. This clone appeared once. Germline CDR1 reads SGHTA; CDR2 reads FQGTGA. The CDR3 runs to 15 residues. The V and J ends lost 0 bases and 8 bases, in that order; junction bases with no gene match: 3.

The chain is built from TRBV7-3 and TRBJ2-4; 11 positions match TRBD2. The material sequenced was peripheral blood. This TCR derives from a woman at least 80 years old with active or convalescent COVID-19. CDR3: CASSLTASGRHIQYF. The CDR3 nucleotides are TGTGCCAGCAGCTTAACTGCTAGCGGGAGGCACATTCAGTACTTC.